This T cell receptor beta chain was found in a study of monozygotic twins with inflammatory bowel disease. Study findings and constraints: The data offered no way to tell different T cell subtypes apart. Clonotype sharing was lower in IBD patients than healthy twins, most markedly with disease activity.

Worth noting for this clonotype: Its target is unknown.

Germline V lookup: CDR1 GTSNPN, CDR2 SVGIG (reference sequence). The CDR3 totals 14 residues. With around 15 and 9 cycles respectively, two nested PCRs were carried out on TCRalpha and TCRbeta cDNA. One entry per CDR3 protein, without DNA, is what TCRdb gives after re-calling the 5' RACE reads. The listing contains fewer than 110,000 distinct CDR3 sequences. The clonotype was recovered from a human donor with ulcerative colitis or Crohn's disease, or a healthy co-twin of an affected twin (not recorded which). The sequenced material came from blood. The rearrangement joins TRBV30 to TRBJ2-4; TCRdb selects TRBD1, and the lack of DNA leaves this call unchecked. CDR3 in amino acids: CAWSIGGSKNIQYF.